This TCR beta chain was found in a study of T cell changes during pregnancy in multiple sclerosis (dated by TCRdb to between 2017 and 2020). In terms of the full investigation: In women with multiple sclerosis, the researchers looked at how the T cell repertoire shifted as pregnancy progressed.

The library was prepared using the immunoSEQ multiplex PCR assay. The source is immuneACCESS, and TCRdb retained only in-frame sequences with V and J called. Part of the clones is not carried over; for the studies checked, unresolved V genes explain less than half of this, and the remainder is unexplained. This sample lists approximately 47,000 clones; 94% were detected once. The ten largest clones capture 0.47% of the sample. From V the trimming removes 6 bases and from J it removes 6 bases, while the gene matches leave 7 bases of the junction unaccounted for. From its cysteine to its phenylalanine, the CDR3 spans 13 amino acids. The read is trimmed to its CDR3 DNA, 39 bases read in frame from base 1. The germline V gene (reference sequence) specifies MNHEY as CDR1 and SMNVEV as CDR2. On this clone itself: No cognate antigen has been identified for it. Within one base of it there is no much larger clone, and no base qualities were kept.

This chain is built from TRBV27 and TRBJ1-1; 7 central bases correspond to TRBD1. This receptor was identified in a female donor with multiple sclerosis, enrolled in a pregnancy study. The sequencing used CD4+ T cells from peripheral blood mononuclear cells, collected in the first trimester of pregnancy. In nucleotide form, the sequence is TGTGCCAGCAGCCGTCTTGGACAGGCTGAAGCTTTCTTT. It codes for CASSRLGQAEAFF.